Listed below are T cell receptor beta chains from one sample, sequenced in a study of human T cells and chemical hapten exposure. TCRdb processed the RACE reads anew with MiXCR; each CDR3 protein has one entry. The sample contains 80,000 to 95,000 distinct CDR3 sequences, roughly 9.6% of which appear only once. Material: whole blood, obtained in connection with sensitization to the hapten diphenylcyclopropenone (DPC). These receptors came from a man aged 40-55 years with alopecia areata. Some clones in this sample may be carry-over from other donors' samples. Each CDR3 is given with its conserved first and last residue. The order of the fields is J gene, D gene, clone size, V gene, CDR3 protein, CDR3 DNA. The D gene is left open where the match is weak. Clone size appears in some rows only: once, few, many, or a class for an expanded clone.

J: TRBJ2-3
D: .
size: .
V: TRBV20-1
CDR3: CSASQPGRGTDTQYF
DNA: TGCAGTGCTAGTCAACCCGGACGGGGCACAGATACGCAGTATTTT

J: TRBJ2-3
D: TRBD1
size: many
V: TRBV4-1
CDR3: CASSQDRDRSTDTQYF
DNA: TGCGCCAGCAGCCAGGACCGGGACAGAAGCACAGATACGCAGTATTTT

J: TRBJ2-5
D: .
size: .
V: TRBV6-5
CDR3: CASSSPLGSEYF
DNA: TGTGCCAGCAGTTCTCCCCTGGGATCCGAGTACTTC

J: TRBJ2-5
D: TRBD2
size: .
V: TRBV3-1
CDR3: CASSHRLAGKQETQYF
DNA: TGTGCCAGCAGCCACCGACTAGCGGGGAAACAAGAGACCCAGTACTTC

J: TRBJ1-2
D: .
size: few
V: TRBV7-9
CDR3: CASTLARAAANYGYTF
DNA: TGTGCCAGCACCCTAGCCCGGGCCGCAGCTAACTATGGCTACACCTTC

J: TRBJ2-2
D: TRBD1
size: few
V: TRBV2
CDR3: CASSEGSRGRTGELFF
DNA: TGTGCCAGCAGTGAAGGGAGCAGGGGGCGCACCGGGGAGCTGTTTTTT

J: TRBJ2-5
D: .
size: many
V: TRBV6-2/TRBV6-3
CDR3: CASSLDEETQYF
DNA: TGTGCCAGCAGTTTGGACGAAGAGACCCAGTACTTC

J: TRBJ1-5
D: TRBD1
size: .
V: TRBV6-2/TRBV6-3
CDR3: CASADRGNQPQHF
DNA: TGTGCCAGCGCAGACAGGGGCAATCAGCCCCAGCATTTT

J: TRBJ1-4
D: .
size: .
V: TRBV11-3
CDR3: CHVSSYGTSLVVEKLFF
DNA: TGCCATGTTTCCTCTTACGGGACAAGTTTGGTGGTCGAAAAACTGTTTTTT

J: TRBJ2-6
D: TRBD1
size: .
V: TRBV29-1
CDR3: CSVSGQGKTGANVLTF
DNA: TGCAGCGTGTCGGGACAGGGGAAGACTGGGGCCAACGTCCTGACTTTC

J: TRBJ2-1
D: TRBD2
size: .
V: TRBV20-1
CDR3: CSARGLAGGTSSYNEQFF
DNA: TGCAGTGCTAGGGGACTAGCGGGGGGAACCAGCTCCTACAATGAGCAGTTCTTC

J: TRBJ2-5
D: TRBD2
size: few
V: TRBV5-4
CDR3: CASSSEGLADKKKTQYF
DNA: TGTGCCAGCAGTAGTGAGGGGCTAGCGGATAAAAAGAAGACCCAGTACTTC

J: TRBJ2-3
D: .
size: many
V: TRBV7-2
CDR3: CASSLVRATDTQYF
DNA: TGTGCCAGCAGCTTAGTGCGGGCCACAGATACGCAGTATTTT

J: TRBJ2-5
D: TRBD2
size: many
V: TRBV4-3
CDR3: CASSQTSGPQETQYF
DNA: TGCGCCAGCAGCCAAACTAGCGGACCTCAAGAGACCCAGTACTTC

J: TRBJ1-5
D: .
size: .
V: TRBV19
CDR3: CASSIPGAGNQPQHF
DNA: TGTGCCAGTAGTATCCCAGGGGCGGGCAATCAGCCCCAGCATTTT

J: TRBJ2-2
D: .
size: .
V: TRBV28
CDR3: CASSLNSWATGELFF
DNA: TGTGCCAGCAGTTTGAATTCATGGGCCACCGGGGAGCTGTTTTTT

J: TRBJ1-1
D: .
size: .
V: TRBV10-3
CDR3: CAISESGPEAFF
DNA: TGTGCCATCAGTGAATCGGGCCCTGAAGCTTTCTTT

J: TRBJ1-5
D: .
size: .
V: TRBV20-1
CDR3: CSARPGPTFNQPQHF
DNA: TGCAGTGCTAGACCGGGACCAACATTCAATCAGCCCCAGCATTTT

J: TRBJ2-4
D: TRBD2
size: .
V: TRBV27
CDR3: CASSSIGLAGEANIQYF
DNA: TGTGCCAGCAGTTCCATCGGACTAGCGGGAGAGGCAAACATTCAGTACTTC

J: TRBJ2-6
D: TRBD1
size: few
V: TRBV7-9
CDR3: CASSAGTGSSGANVLTF
DNA: TGTGCCAGCTCCGCCGGGACAGGGAGCTCTGGGGCCAACGTCCTGACTTTC

J: TRBJ2-1
D: .
size: .
V: TRBV10-3
CDR3: CAISGIDEQFF
DNA: TGTGCCATCAGTGGCATCGATGAGCAGTTCTTC

J: TRBJ1-2
D: TRBD1
size: .
V: TRBV6-5
CDR3: CASSYGGQGIHTF
DNA: TGTGCCAGCAGTTACGGAGGACAGGGTATACACACCTTC

J: TRBJ1-5
D: .
size: many
V: TRBV28
CDR3: CASSFSGSNQPQHF
DNA: TGTGCCAGCAGTTTTTCCGGCAGCAATCAGCCCCAGCATTTT

J: TRBJ2-7
D: TRBD2
size: few
V: TRBV2
CDR3: CASSGVGATSGRTTYEQYF
DNA: TGTGCCAGCAGTGGGGTCGGGGCGACTAGCGGGAGGACCACCTACGAGCAGTACTTC

J: TRBJ2-3
D: TRBD1
size: few
V: TRBV30
CDR3: CAWNRGGDTQYF
DNA: TGTGCCTGGAACAGGGGCGGGGATACGCAGTATTTT

J: TRBJ1-6
D: .
size: few
V: TRBV7-9
CDR3: CASSTMGVEHSPLHF
DNA: TGTGCCAGCAGCACGATGGGGGTTGAGCATTCACCCCTCCACTTT

J: TRBJ2-5
D: .
size: .
V: TRBV6-2/TRBV6-3
CDR3: CASSLLAGKTQYF
DNA: TGTGCCAGCAGTCTTCTGGCGGGAAAGACCCAGTACTTC

J: TRBJ2-1
D: TRBD1
size: .
V: TRBV4-2
CDR3: CASSQAGTGLDEQFF
DNA: TGTGCCAGCAGCCAAGCCGGGACAGGGTTAGATGAGCAGTTCTTC

J: TRBJ1-4
D: .
size: .
V: TRBV2
CDR3: CASTVLKSEKLFF
DNA: TGTGCCAGCACAGTCCTAAAGAGCGAAAAACTGTTTTTT

J: TRBJ2-1
D: .
size: few
V: TRBV6-2/TRBV6-3
CDR3: CASSIGQPQFF
DNA: TGTGCCAGCAGCATAGGACAGCCTCAGTTCTTC

J: TRBJ1-5
D: TRBD1
size: few
V: TRBV6-6
CDR3: CASSYRTGNNQPQHF
DNA: TGTGCCAGCAGTTACCGGACAGGGAACAATCAGCCCCAGCATTTT

J: TRBJ2-7
D: .
size: few
V: TRBV12-3/TRBV12-4
CDR3: CASSFDETYEQYF
DNA: TGTGCCAGCAGTTTCGACGAAACCTACGAGCAGTACTTC

J: TRBJ1-2
D: .
size: .
V: TRBV11-2
CDR3: CASSLEMGSGYTF
DNA: TGTGCCAGCAGCTTAGAAATGGGAAGTGGCTACACCTTC

J: TRBJ2-5
D: .
size: few
V: TRBV7-8
CDR3: CASSPSAGYQETQYF
DNA: TGTGCCAGCAGTCCGAGCGCAGGGTACCAAGAGACCCAGTACTTC

J: TRBJ2-1
D: .
size: few
V: TRBV9
CDR3: CASSVAITPMGQFF
DNA: TGTGCCAGCAGCGTAGCTATAACGCCTATGGGGCAGTTCTTC

J: TRBJ1-1
D: TRBD1
size: many
V: TRBV20-1
CDR3: CSASKGTGYTEAFF
DNA: TGCAGTGCTAGTAAGGGGACAGGGTACACTGAAGCTTTCTTT

J: TRBJ2-1
D: .
size: few
V: TRBV29-1
CDR3: CSVEDAPNNEQFF
DNA: TGCAGCGTTGAAGACGCCCCCAACAATGAGCAGTTCTTC

J: TRBJ2-3
D: TRBD2
size: .
V: TRBV24-1
CDR3: CATSDTTSRVDTQYF
DNA: TGTGCCACCAGTGACACGACTAGCCGAGTAGATACGCAGTATTTT

J: TRBJ2-6
D: .
size: .
V: TRBV12-3/TRBV12-4
CDR3: CASTSGQESSGANVLTF
DNA: .

J: TRBJ1-1
D: .
size: many
V: TRBV11-2
CDR3: CASSLLGLTEAFF
DNA: TGTGCCAGCAGCTTACTGGGGCTAACTGAAGCTTTCTTT

J: TRBJ2-7
D: .
size: .
V: TRBV18
CDR3: CASSQKGGTSSYEQYF
DNA: TGTGCCAGCTCACAGAAAGGAGGGACCAGCTCCTACGAGCAGTACTTC

J: TRBJ1-5
D: .
size: .
V: TRBV19
CDR3: CASSTSQEFHQPQHF
DNA: TGTGCCAGTAGTACCTCACAGGAGTTTCATCAGCCCCAGCATTTT

J: TRBJ2-1
D: .
size: few
V: TRBV29-1
CDR3: CSVVRGSSYNEQFF
DNA: TGCAGCGTCGTTCGAGGCAGCTCCTACAATGAGCAGTTCTTC

J: TRBJ2-3
D: TRBD2
size: .
V: TRBV7-2
CDR3: CASSLVASGKLTDTQYF
DNA: TGTGCCAGCAGCTTAGTGGCTAGCGGGAAACTAACAGATACGCAGTATTTT

J: TRBJ2-4
D: TRBD1
size: .
V: TRBV7-9
CDR3: CASSFDRGIQYF
DNA: TGTGCCAGCAGCTTTGACAGGGGAATTCAGTACTTC

J: TRBJ2-1
D: TRBD2
size: .
V: TRBV19
CDR3: CASTGAGGPFYNEQFF
DNA: TGTGCCAGTACGGGGGCGGGAGGGCCGTTTTACAATGAGCAGTTCTTC

J: TRBJ2-7
D: TRBD2
size: few
V: TRBV7-3
CDR3: CASSRDGGGGYEQYF
DNA: TGTGCCAGCAGCCGAGACGGCGGGGGGGGCTACGAGCAGTACTTC

J: TRBJ2-1
D: TRBD2
size: few
V: TRBV20-1
CDR3: CSASHGGLEQFF
DNA: TGCAGTGCTAGCCATGGGGGACTAGAGCAGTTCTTC

J: TRBJ1-5
D: .
size: many
V: TRBV5-6
CDR3: CASSYGQGMGGNQPQHF
DNA: TGTGCCAGCAGCTACGGGCAGGGAATGGGGGGCAATCAGCCCCAGCATTTT

J: TRBJ2-1
D: .
size: many
V: TRBV5-1
CDR3: CASSFSVSGRNNEQFF
DNA: TGCGCCAGCAGCTTTTCGGTTAGCGGAAGAAACAATGAGCAGTTCTTC

J: TRBJ1-1
D: TRBD1
size: few
V: TRBV7-9
CDR3: CASSDRDRGSRAFF
DNA: TGTGCCAGCAGCGACAGGGACAGGGGATCCAGGGCTTTCTTT

J: TRBJ2-3
D: .
size: few
V: TRBV28
CDR3: CASSIQGFGQYF
DNA: TGTGCCAGCAGCATTCAGGGGTTTGGGCAGTATTTT